This T cell receptor beta chain was observed in a study of T-cell reconstitution after alpha-beta-depleted transplantation in children. A word on this clonotype: At one end, the junction sequence differs from germline, possibly due to a read error.

This CDR3 spans 12 amino acids. Germline assignment: CDR1 SNHLY and CDR2 FYNNEI. The authors prepared the TCRbeta library with unique molecular identifiers. TCRdb processed the PCR reads anew with MiXCR; each CDR3 protein has one entry. The table records about 480,000 distinct CDR3 sequences, roughly an eighth of them present only once. This TCR was sampled from a human donor who donated a stem cell graft to a child with combined immunodeficiency. Sequencing was performed on PBMCs from the stem cell graft donor, taken from the stem cell graft. The chain joins TRBV2 to TRBJ2-3; 15 bases map to TRBD2. The CDR3 is CASSGGLAGGNF. As DNA, the CDR3 is TGTGCCAGCAGTGGCGGACTAGCGGGGGGGAATTTT.